Below are 8 T cell receptor beta chains sequenced from a single sample in a study of blood T cell repertoires in COVID-19. Assay used: immunoSEQ multiplex PCR; TCRdb lists only in-frame clones, some missing. The profile shows about 150,000 clones, approximately 79% of them singletons. Sequenced material: PBMCs or T cells enriched from blood (not recorded which). Every receptor here comes from a man aged 50 to 60 who had recovered from COVID-19.

The rearrangement links TRBV7-2 to TRBJ2-3; D perhaps matches TRBD2 (6 bases). Germline lookup yields CDR1 SGHTA and CDR2 FQGNSA. Trimming stripped 5 bases from V and 4 bases from J, with 13 bases between. CDR3 length: 14 amino acids. In nucleotides, the CDR3 is TGTGCCAGCAGCACGGGACTCCCTGCAGATACGCAGTATTTT. Translated, it gives CASSTGLPADTQYF.

This chain connects TRBV11-3 to TRBJ2-7; maybe TRBD1 (6 bases). From germline, CDR1 is SGHNT and CDR2 YENEEA. Trimming removed 2 bases at V and 0 bases at J, with 8 bases between. The CDR3 covers 14 residues. The CDR3 nucleotides read TGTGCCAGCAGCTTAACAGGGAGCTCCTACGAGCAGTACTTC. It translates to CASSLTGSSYEQYF.

The CDR3 DNA reads as TGCGCCAGCAGCTTTGGGGAACTAGCGGGGGTAACCGGGGAGCTGTTTTTT. Its translation is CASSFGELAGVTGELFF. The chain is built from TRBV5-1 and TRBJ2-2, with 11 bases identical to TRBD2. This CDR3 comprises 17 residues. The germline V gene has CDR1 SGHRS and CDR2 YFSETQ. V was clipped by 2 bases and J by 5 bases; unmatched bases: 8.

This chain uses TRBV11-3 with TRBJ2-1, with 8 bases aligning to TRBD1. The length of the CDR3 is 16 residues. Germline V gene data show CDR1 as SGHNT and CDR2 as YENEEA. V was pared by 2 bases and J by 7 bases, with 10 bases of the junction left unmatched. CDR3: CASSLKGQGVRNEQFF. The CDR3 DNA reads as TGTGCCAGCAGCTTAAAAGGACAGGGTGTGAGAAATGAGCAGTTCTTC.

V usage is TRBV7-2 and J usage is TRBJ2-5; 10 positions agree with TRBD2. From germline, CDR1 is SGHTA and CDR2 FQGNSA. V lost 2 bases to trimming and J lost 1 base; unmatched junction nucleotides: 4. The CDR3 length is 16 residues. The CDR3 DNA reads as TGTGCCAGCAGCTTATCTTCTAGCGGGGGCCAAGAGACCCAGTACTTC. Encoded protein: CASSLSSSGGQETQYF.

The chain joins TRBV7-9 to TRBJ1-2; 10 bases map to TRBD1. Germline V lookup: CDR1 SEHNR, CDR2 FQNEAQ (reference sequence). V shed 1 base and J 1 base; nucleotides not matched to a gene: 9. The CDR3 has 18 residues. The CDR3 sequence: CASSLVGSGTGDNYGYTF. The DNA of the CDR3 is TGTGCCAGCAGCTTAGTGGGGTCCGGGACAGGGGATAACTATGGCTACACCTTC.

This clone was counted once. The chain recombines TRBV6-5 with TRBJ1-2; D is ambiguous. CDR1 and CDR2 (germline): MNHEY, SVGAGI. This CDR3 region has 13 residues. V was clipped by 7 bases and J by 1 base, with 10 bases between them. CDR3 protein: CASNPPSNYGYTF. Written as DNA, the CDR3 is TGTGCCAGCAATCCCCCCAGTAACTATGGCTACACCTTC.

This sequence joins TRBV2 and TRBJ2-1, with D unclear. The V gene lost 4 bases and the J gene lost 12 bases, with 10 bases spanning the gap. The CDR3 is made up of 11 amino acids. From germline, CDR1 is SNHLY and CDR2 FYNNEI. The CDR3 reads CASSAQYRQFF. The CDR3 DNA sequence: TGTGCCAGCAGTGCCCAATATAGGCAGTTCTTC.